This passage covers 24 T cell receptor beta chains from one sample sequenced in a study of PD-1 blockade in classical Hodgkin lymphoma. The repertoire was sequenced with immunoSEQ multiplex PCR; TCRdb's copy has only in-frame clones and lacks some. The sample yields around 15,000 clones, approximately 88% seen once. Time point noted: cycle 4 day 1 (C4D1), after less than 7 weeks of nivolumab. Brentuximab vedotin exposure varied among the patients, all of whom had relapsed after autologous stem cell transplantation. After thawing, PBMCs were subjected to magnetic negative selection to isolate CD8+ T cells. The sequencing here drew on CD8+ T cells from blood, taken before the fourth cycle of nivolumab. These receptors originate from a human donor with classical Hodgkin lymphoma.

The chain carries TRBV19 and TRBJ2-5; no definite D call. Germline CDR1 and CDR2: LNHDA and SQIVND (reference sequence). Trimming removed 7 bases at V and 2 bases at J, with 20 bases between. The CDR3 runs 16 residues. CDR3 sequence: CASTPTPGPGQETQYF. CDR3 nucleotide sequence: TGTGCCAGTACTCCGACCCCCGGGCCCGGACAAGAGACCCAGTACTTC.

The chain joins TRBV19 to TRBJ2-5; D is uncertain. The ends were cut back, 3 bases at V and 1 base at J, with 3 bases in the middle. The length of the CDR3 is 12 residues. Germline loops: CDR1 LNHDA, CDR2 SQIVND (reference sequence). The CDR3 DNA sequence: TGTGCCAGTAGTATCGTCCAAGAGACCCAGTACTTC. Translating gives CASSIVQETQYF. Combining the CDR3 with reference TRBV19 and TRBJ2-5 gives the whole variable domain DGGITQSPKYLFRKEGQNVTLSCEQNLNHDAMYWYRQDPGQGLRLIYYSQIVNDFQKGDIAEGYSVSREKKESFPLTVTSAQKNPTAFYLCASSIVQETQYFGPGTRLLVL.

The rearrangement links TRBV4-1 to TRBJ2-5; 7 bases align to TRBD2. The CDR3 is 15 amino acids. V gave up 2 bases and J gave up 2 bases; unmatched junction bases: 5. Germline loops: CDR1 MGHRA, CDR2 YSYEKL. The CDR3 sequence is CASSQRDYLQETQYF. The CDR3 DNA reads as TGCGCCAGCAGCCAACGGGACTACCTACAAGAGACCCAGTACTTC.

The rearrangement links TRBV15 to TRBJ2-7; D uncertain. The germline V gene has CDR1 LNHNV and CDR2 YYDKDF (reference sequence). V was clipped by 0 bases and J by 3 bases, with 12 bases between them. The CDR3 runs 15 residues. The CDR3 reads CATSRDRGLYYEQYF. The CDR3 DNA reads as TGTGCCACCAGCAGAGACAGAGGCCTATACTACGAGCAGTACTTC.

The chain couples TRBV4-1 to TRBJ2-1; no clear D. The CDR3 is 13 residues long. V lost 0 bases, J lost 5 bases, and 5 bases lay in between. The germline gives CDR1 MGHRA, CDR2 YSYEKL. CDR3 region: CASSQEWNNEQFF. The CDR3 DNA reads TGCGCCAGCAGCCAAGAGTGGAACAATGAGCAGTTCTTC.

This chain uses TRBV7-8 with TRBJ2-1; 9 bases match TRBD1. Per germline, CDR1 SGHVS and CDR2 FQNEAQ. The CDR3 has 15 residues. The V gene end was trimmed by 4 bases and the J gene end by 6 bases; junction bases not matched to a gene: 7. The CDR3 region is CASSSPGQGGNEQFF. The CDR3 DNA follows: TGTGCCAGCAGCTCCCCGGGACAGGGTGGCAATGAGCAGTTCTTC.

The chain is built from TRBV7-8 and TRBJ2-5; D gene uncertain. V was shortened by 6 bases and J by 0 bases, with 11 bases between the two germline ends. Germline V gene lookup returns CDR1 SGHVS and CDR2 FQNEAQ. The CDR3 consists of 14 residues. The CDR3 loop reads CASRVGQNQETQYF. The CDR3 DNA reads as TGTGCCAGCAGGGTGGGCCAGAACCAAGAGACCCAGTACTTC.

This clone was recorded a few times. The J gene is TRBJ2-1, the V gene TRBV6-6, with 11 nucleotides matching TRBD2. The CDR3 loop spans 16 amino acids. V shed 7 bases, J shed 2 bases, and the junction held 7 bases outside the gene matches. Per germline, CDR1 MNHNY and CDR2 SVGAGI (reference sequence). CDR3 nucleotides: TGTGCCAGCACCATAGGACTAGCGGGTGCCTACAATGAGCAGTTCTTC. As protein: CASTIGLAGAYNEQFF.

The CDR3 DNA reads TGTGCCAGCAGTGGCCAGTATAATTCACCCCTCCACTTT. The encoded protein is CASSGQYNSPLHF. The chain combines TRBV27 with TRBJ1-6; no reliable D call. CDR1 is MNHEY, CDR2 SMNVEV, per germline (reference sequence). This CDR3 spans 13 amino acids. Trimming pared 5 bases from V and 4 bases from J, leaving 6 bases between.

The chain joins TRBV7-5 to TRBJ1-2; TRBD1 is taken as the D call from the table, unchecked against the DNA. TRBV7-5 is deemed a pseudogene. The CDR3 totals 14 residues. CDR3 nucleotides: TGTGCCAGAAGCTTCGGCGGACAGGGTCGCGGCTACACCTTC. Translation: CARSFGGQGRGYTF.

V and J are TRBV28 and TRBJ2-5, with D tentatively TRBD2 (5 bases). There are 12 residues in the CDR3. CDR1 is MDHEN and CDR2 is SYDVKM in the germline V gene. V was pared by 7 bases and J by 2 bases, with 8 bases between. DNA for the CDR3: TGTGCCAGCACTAGCAAACAAGAGACCCAGTACTTC. This sequence encodes CASTSKQETQYF.

V is TRBV28 and J is TRBJ2-1; D remains ambiguous. The V end lost 4 bases, the J end lost 8 bases, and 9 bases lay between the germline ends. The CDR3 is 12 residues long. The germline gives CDR1 MDHEN, CDR2 SYDVKM. The CDR3 loop reads CASSSMSDEQFF. The CDR3 DNA is TGTGCCAGCAGTTCTATGAGCGATGAGCAGTTCTTC.

This clone was seen just once. The rearrangement joins TRBV5-4 to TRBJ2-1; TRBD1 is a possible D gene (5 bases). The CDR3 extends over 16 amino acids. Germline assignment: CDR1 SGHNT and CDR2 YYREEE (reference sequence). V was shortened by 1 base and J by 0 bases, with 11 bases between the two germline ends. CDR3 nucleotides: TGTGCCAGCAGCTTGTTTCTGACAGACTCCTACAATGAGCAGTTCTTC. Protein sequence: CASSLFLTDSYNEQFF.

The CDR3 region is CASSLDGTSTYNEQFF. DNA for the CDR3: TGTGCCAGCAGTTTAGACGGGACTAGCACCTACAATGAGCAGTTCTTC. The rearrangement links TRBV27 to TRBJ2-1, with 9 bases that match TRBD2. Trimming at V came to 2 bases and at J to 2 bases, leaving 4 bases not matched to a gene. This CDR3 spans 16 amino acids. Per the germline V gene, CDR1 is MNHEY and CDR2 is SMNVEV (reference sequence).

The chain links TRBV10-3 to TRBJ2-7, with D uncertain. V was cut by 0 bases and J by 1 base, with 7 bases left in between. CDR1 is ENHRY, CDR2 SYGVKD, per germline. The length of the CDR3 is 14 residues. The CDR3 loop is CAISESGSSYEQYF. The DNA of the CDR3 is TGTGCCATCAGTGAGTCGGGCTCTTCCTACGAGCAGTACTTC.

This clone is a singleton in its sample. J is TRBJ2-3 and V is TRBV15; 7 bases are a match to TRBD1. Per germline, CDR1 LNHNV and CDR2 YYDKDF (reference sequence). Trimming took 0 bases from V and 2 from J; bases not matched to a gene: 8. This CDR3 contains 17 residues. The CDR3, as DNA: TGTGCCACCAGCAGAGAGAAGGCCGACAGGGACACAGATACGCAGTATTTT. Protein sequence: CATSREKADRDTDTQYF.

This chain uses TRBV6-1 with TRBJ2-7; TRBD2 matches 7 bases. The germline V gene encodes CDR1 MNHNS and CDR2 SASEGT. CDR3 length: 16 residues. V was pared by 1 base and J by 3 bases, with 9 bases of the junction left unmatched. The CDR3 bases are TGTGCCAGCAGTGAAGGGGTTGGGCCTAGCGGCTACGAGCAGTACTTC. Translated: CASSEGVGPSGYEQYF.

The chain uses TRBV29-1 and TRBJ2-7, with D maybe TRBD1 (5 bases). The CDR3 sequence is 12 residues long. In germline, CDR1 is SQVTM, CDR2 ANQGSEA. The V end was cut by 5 bases, the J end by 3 bases, with 11 bases between. The CDR3 reads CSVTGQGYEQYF. CDR3 coding DNA: TGCAGCGTTACAGGCCAGGGCTACGAGCAGTACTTC.

V is TRBV7-9 and J is TRBJ2-1; D is uncertain. Germline-derived CDR1 and CDR2 are SEHNR and FQNEAQ (reference sequence). The CDR3 spans 14 residues. V was clipped by 7 bases and J by 8 bases, with 18 bases between them. As DNA, the CDR3 is TGTGCCAGCACCCCACCCCGAGTCCCCGATGAGCAGTTCTTC. Its protein product is CASTPPRVPDEQFF.

The V gene is TRBV2, the J gene TRBJ2-5; the D is unclear. The CDR3 runs 13 residues. V gave up 5 bases and J gave up 7 bases, with 14 bases separating them. The V gene's germline CDR1 is SNHLY and CDR2 FYNNEI. The CDR3 is CASSPPWAGTQYF. CDR3 DNA sequence: TGTGCCAGCAGTCCCCCTTGGGCCGGGACCCAGTACTTC.

The V and J genes are TRBV27 and TRBJ1-5; D gene unclear. This CDR3 is built from 15 residues. V was cut by 7 bases and J by 0 bases, with 13 bases left in between. Germline lookup yields CDR1 MNHEY and CDR2 SMNVEV (reference sequence). The chain's CDR3 is CASMPDGDSNQPQHF. The CDR3 region has the DNA TGTGCCAGCATGCCGGACGGGGATAGCAATCAGCCCCAGCATTTT.

The rearrangement joins TRBV29-1 to TRBJ2-5; 9 nucleotides align to TRBD2. This CDR3 has 17 residues. The V gene's germline CDR1 is SQVTM and CDR2 ANQGSEA. The V segment lost 6 bases and the J segment 5 bases; nucleotides outside the gene matches: 19. The CDR3, as DNA: TGCAGCGTCGACGGGATAAATTCGGGACTAGCCCGCGAGACCCAGTACTTC. Protein sequence: CSVDGINSGLARETQYF.

This rearrangement joins TRBV7-9 to TRBJ2-1; 11 nucleotides align to TRBD1. The CDR3 has 16 residues. J was trimmed by 1 base and V by 4 bases; bases with no gene match: 3. Germline V gives CDR1 SEHNR, CDR2 FQNEAQ (reference sequence). CDR3 bases: TGTGCCAGCAGCTCGGGACAGGGGGTTTCCTACAATGAGCAGTTCTTC. Amino acids: CASSSGQGVSYNEQFF. The entire variable domain, with the rest obtained from reference TRBV7-9 and TRBJ2-1, is as follows: DTGVSQNPRHKITKRGQNVTFRCDPISEHNRLYWYRQTLGQGPEFLTYFQNEAQLEKSRLLSDRFSAERPKGSFSTLEIQRTEQGDSAMYLCASSSGQGVSYNEQFFGPGTRLTVL.

The chain uses TRBV7-2 and TRBJ2-1, with 7 bases identical to TRBD2. The ends lost 1 base at V and 0 bases at J; junction bases unmatched: 3. There are 16 residues in the CDR3. Germline V lookup: CDR1 SGHTA, CDR2 FQGNSA. Written as DNA, the CDR3 is TGTGCCAGCAGCTTAGTCCGGACTAGCTCCTACAATGAGCAGTTCTTC. Its translation is CASSLVRTSSYNEQFF.